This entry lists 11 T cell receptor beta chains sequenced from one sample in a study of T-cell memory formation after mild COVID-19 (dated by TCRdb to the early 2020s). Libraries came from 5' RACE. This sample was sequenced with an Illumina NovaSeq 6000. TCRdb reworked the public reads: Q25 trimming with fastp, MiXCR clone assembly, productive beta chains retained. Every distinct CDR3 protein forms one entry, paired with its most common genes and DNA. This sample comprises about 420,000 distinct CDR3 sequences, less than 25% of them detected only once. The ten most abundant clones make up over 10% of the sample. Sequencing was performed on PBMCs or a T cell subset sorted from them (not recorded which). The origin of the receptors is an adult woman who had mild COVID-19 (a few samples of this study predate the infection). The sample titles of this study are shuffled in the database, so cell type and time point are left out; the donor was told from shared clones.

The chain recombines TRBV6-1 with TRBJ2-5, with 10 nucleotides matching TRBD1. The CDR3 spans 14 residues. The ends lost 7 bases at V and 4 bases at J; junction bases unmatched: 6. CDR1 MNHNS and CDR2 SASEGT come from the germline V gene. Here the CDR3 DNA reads TGTGCCAGCAACCCGGACAGGGGGAGAGAGACCCAGTACTTC. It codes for CASNPDRGRETQYF.

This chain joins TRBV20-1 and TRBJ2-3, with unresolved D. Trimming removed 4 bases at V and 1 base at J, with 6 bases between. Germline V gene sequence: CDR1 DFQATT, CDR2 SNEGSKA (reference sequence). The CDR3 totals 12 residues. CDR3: CSATVGTDTQYF. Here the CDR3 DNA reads TGCAGTGCTACGGTCGGCACAGATACGCAGTATTTT.

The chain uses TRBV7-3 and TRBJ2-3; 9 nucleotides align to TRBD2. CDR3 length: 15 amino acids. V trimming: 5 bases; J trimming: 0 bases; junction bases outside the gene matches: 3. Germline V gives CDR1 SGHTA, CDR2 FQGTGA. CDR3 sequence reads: CASSTRGGSTDTQYF. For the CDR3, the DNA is TGTGCCAGCAGCACGCGGGGGGGGAGCACAGATACGCAGTATTTT. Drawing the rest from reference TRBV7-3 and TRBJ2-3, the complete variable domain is GAGVSQTPSNKVTEKGKYVELRCDPISGHTALYWYRQSLGQGPEFLIYFQGTGAADDSGLPNDRFFAVRPEGSVSTLKIQRTERGDSAVYLCASSTRGGSTDTQYFGPGTRLTVL.

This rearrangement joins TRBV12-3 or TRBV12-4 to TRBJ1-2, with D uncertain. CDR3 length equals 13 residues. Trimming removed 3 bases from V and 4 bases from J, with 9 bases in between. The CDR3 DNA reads TGTGCCAGCAGTTTCCCCTTCGTCTATGGCTACACCTTC. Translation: CASSFPFVYGYTF.

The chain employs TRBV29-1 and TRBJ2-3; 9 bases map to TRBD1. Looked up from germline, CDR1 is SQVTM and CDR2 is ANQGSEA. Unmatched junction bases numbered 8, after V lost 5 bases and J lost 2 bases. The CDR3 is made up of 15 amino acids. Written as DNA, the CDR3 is TGCAGCGTTAGTAGGGGGACAGGGCCCACAGATACGCAGTATTTT. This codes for CSVSRGTGPTDTQYF.

CDR3 coding DNA: TGTGCCAGCAGCTTAGTTCCCAGCGGGAACACCGGGGAGCTGTTTTTT. The encoded protein is CASSLVPSGNTGELFF. The rearrangement links TRBV7-8 to TRBJ2-2; maybe TRBD2 (5 bases). The CDR3 loop spans 16 amino acids. V was clipped by 1 base and J by 1 base, with 10 bases between them. The V gene's germline CDR1 is SGHVS and CDR2 FQNEAQ.

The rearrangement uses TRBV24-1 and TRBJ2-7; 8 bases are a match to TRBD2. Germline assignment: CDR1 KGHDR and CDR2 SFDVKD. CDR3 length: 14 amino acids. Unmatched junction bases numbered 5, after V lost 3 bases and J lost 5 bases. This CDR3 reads CATSDPGGENEQYF. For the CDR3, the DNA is TGTGCCACCAGTGATCCCGGGGGGGAGAACGAGCAGTACTTC.

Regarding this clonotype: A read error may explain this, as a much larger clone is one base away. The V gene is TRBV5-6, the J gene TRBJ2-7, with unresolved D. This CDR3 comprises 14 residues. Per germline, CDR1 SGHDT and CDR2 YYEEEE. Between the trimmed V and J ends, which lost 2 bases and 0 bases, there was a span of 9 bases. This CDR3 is CASSLGYSSYEQYF. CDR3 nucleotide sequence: TGTGCCAGCAGCTTAGGCTATAGCTCCTACGAGCAGTACTTC. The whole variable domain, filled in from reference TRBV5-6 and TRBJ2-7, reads DAGVTQSPTHLIKTRGQQVTLRCSPKSGHDTVSWYQQALGQGPQFIFQYYEEEERQRGNFPDRFSGHQFPNYSSELNVNALLLGDSALYLCASSLGYSSYEQYFGPGTRLTVT.

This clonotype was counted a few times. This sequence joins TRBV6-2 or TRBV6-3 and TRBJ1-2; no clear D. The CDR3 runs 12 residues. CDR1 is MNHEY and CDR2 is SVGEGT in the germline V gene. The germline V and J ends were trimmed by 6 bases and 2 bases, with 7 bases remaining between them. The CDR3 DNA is TGTGCCAGCAGGGAGACAAACTATGGCTACACCTTC. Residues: CASRETNYGYTF.

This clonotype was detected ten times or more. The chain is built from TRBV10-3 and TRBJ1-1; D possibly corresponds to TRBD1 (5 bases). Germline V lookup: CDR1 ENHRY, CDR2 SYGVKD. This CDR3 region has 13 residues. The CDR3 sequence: CSTRVPGGTEAFF. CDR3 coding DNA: TGTTCTACCCGGGTCCCTGGGGGCACTGAAGCTTTCTTT.

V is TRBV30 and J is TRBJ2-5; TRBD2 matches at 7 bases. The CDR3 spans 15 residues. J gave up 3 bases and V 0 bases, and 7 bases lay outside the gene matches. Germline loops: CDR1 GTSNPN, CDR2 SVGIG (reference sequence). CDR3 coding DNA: TGTGCCTGGAGTGTATCCAGCGGGGTAAAAGAGACCCAGTACTTC. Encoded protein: CAWSVSSGVKETQYF.